The 17 T cell receptor beta chains below were found in one sample sequenced in a study of shared clonotypes between healthy human individuals. Profiled with immunoSEQ multiplex PCR; TCRdb holds only in-frame clones, not every one. The data show about 2.1 million clones, with roughly 91% seen just once and roughly 1.8% held by the top ten. Positively selected for CCR7, the CD45RO-negative cells used as naive CD8 cells excluded terminally differentiated effector memory CD45RA+ cells. The sample comprised naive CD8+ T cells from PBMCs. The receptors were sampled from a man aged 18-30 years in good health. Some clones in this sample may be carry-over from other donors' samples.

The chain combines TRBV29-1 with TRBJ2-3; 9 positions agree with TRBD2. Germline-derived CDR1 and CDR2 are SQVTM and ANQGSEA. V lost 6 bases to trimming and J lost 4 bases; unmatched junction nucleotides: 11. CDR3 size: 15 residues. CDR3 sequence: CSVNVPAGGPDTQYF. CDR3 DNA sequence: TGCAGCGTCAATGTACCAGCGGGGGGCCCAGATACGCAGTATTTT.

On this clone: Within the sample, other DNA sequences also encode this same CDR3. This chain joins TRBV27 and TRBJ2-7; 7 nucleotides align to TRBD1. CDR3 length: 13 amino acids. V shed 5 bases and J 1 base; nucleotides not matched to a gene: 2. The germline V gene encodes CDR1 MNHEY and CDR2 SMNVEV (reference sequence). CDR3 coding DNA: TGTGCCAGCAGTCAGACAGGGTCCTACGAGCAGTACTTC. Translated, it gives CASSQTGSYEQYF.

The sample holds one count of this clone. The chain links TRBV27 to TRBJ2-1, with 7 nucleotides matching TRBD2. The CDR3 has 15 residues. J gave up 6 bases and V 0 bases, and 5 bases lay outside the gene matches. The germline V gene has CDR1 MNHEY and CDR2 SMNVEV (reference sequence). The CDR3 loop reads CASSLSRTSSNEQFF. The DNA of the CDR3 is TGTGCCAGCAGTTTATCTAGGACTAGTTCCAATGAGCAGTTCTTC.

The rearrangement uses TRBV6-5 and TRBJ1-2, with D hard to call. The CDR3 has 14 amino acids. Germline V gives CDR1 MNHEY, CDR2 SVGAGI. Deletions cut 0 bases from V and 4 bases from J, with 9 bases between. The CDR3 region is CASSYSRTAYGYTF. The DNA for the CDR3 is TGTGCCAGCAGTTACTCTCGGACGGCCTATGGCTACACCTTC.

This clone was found once. The CDR3 region has the DNA TGTGCCAGCAGACCTATTTACAGGGGGTGGTCGACTAATGAAAAACTGTTTTTT. Translated, it gives CASRPIYRGWSTNEKLFF. V and J are TRBV28 and TRBJ1-4, with 8 bases that match TRBD1. V shed 6 bases, J shed 2 bases, and the junction held 14 bases outside the gene matches. The CDR3 loop spans 18 amino acids. Per germline, CDR1 MDHEN and CDR2 SYDVKM.

About this clone: Other nucleotide sequences from this sample produce the same CDR3. The chain combines TRBV27 with TRBJ2-7; a weak D match, TRBD2 (5 bases). Trimming cost V 0 bases and J 6 bases, with 9 bases left between them. Per the germline V gene, CDR1 is MNHEY and CDR2 is SMNVEV (reference sequence). CDR3 length: 13 residues. This CDR3 is CASSLSRGSEQYF. For the CDR3, the DNA is TGTGCCAGCAGTTTATCCCGGGGAAGCGAGCAGTACTTC.

The chain joins TRBV10-3 to TRBJ2-1, with a possible D match to TRBD1 (7 bases). The germline V gene encodes CDR1 ENHRY and CDR2 SYGVKD. Trimming took 4 bases from V and 0 from J, leaving 25 bases between them. The CDR3 covers 20 residues. The CDR3 sequence is CAISGRTGLNSGSSYNEQFF. The CDR3 region has the DNA TGTGCCATCAGTGGCAGGACAGGTCTAAATAGCGGAAGCTCCTACAATGAGCAGTTCTTC.

The chain is built from TRBV15 and TRBJ2-4; D is perhaps TRBD2 (6 bases). Trimming shortened V by 5 bases and J by 2 bases, and 13 bases separated the two germline ends. The CDR3 has 15 amino acids. From germline, CDR1 is LNHNV and CDR2 YYDKDF (reference sequence). The CDR3 nucleotides read TGTGCCACCAGCGCAACTAGCATCACCAAAAACATTCAGTACTTC. The encoded protein is CATSATSITKNIQYF.

The gene calls are TRBV29-1 and TRBJ2-7, with D possibly TRBD2 on 6 matching bases. This CDR3 region has 13 residues. The V end was cut by 4 bases, the J end by 1 base, with 11 bases between. Germline V gene data show CDR1 as SQVTM and CDR2 as ANQGSEA. This CDR3 reads CSVALALSYEQYF. The CDR3 DNA reads TGCAGCGTTGCACTAGCCCTATCCTACGAGCAGTACTTC.

The chain uses TRBV5-1 and TRBJ2-1; D might be TRBD1 (6 bases). Trimming pared 0 bases from V and 5 bases from J, leaving 18 bases between. CDR3 length: 17 amino acids. Looked up from germline, CDR1 is SGHRS and CDR2 is YFSETQ. CDR3 DNA: TGCGCCAGCAGCTTGGCGAACAGGGCCGCGGCCAACAATGAGCAGTTCTTC. Its protein product is CASSLANRAAANNEQFF. The full variable domain, with the rest looked up from reference TRBV5-1 and TRBJ2-1, is KAGVTQTPRYLIKTRGQQVTLSCSPISGHRSVSWYQQTPGQGLQFLFEYFSETQRNKGNFPGRFSGRQFSNSRSEMNVSTLELGDSALYLCASSLANRAAANNEQFFGPGTRLTVL.

Note on this clone: Other DNA sequences of this sample code for an identical CDR3. The gene calls are TRBV9 and TRBJ1-1, with 7 bases aligning to TRBD1. This CDR3 spans 14 amino acids. Losses at the gene ends were 4 bases for V and 2 bases for J; bases not matched to a gene: 5. Germline CDR1 reads SGDLS; CDR2 reads YYNGEE. The CDR3 spells CASSPRQGNTEAFF. CDR3 nucleotide sequence: TGTGCCAGCAGCCCGCGACAGGGAAACACTGAAGCTTTCTTT.

This chain links TRBV10-2 with TRBJ2-7, with 9 nucleotides matching TRBD2. The CDR3 consists of 17 residues. Germline CDR1 WSHSY, CDR2 SAAADI. Trimming at V came to 2 bases and at J to 2 bases, leaving 10 bases not matched to a gene. The CDR3 sequence: CASSEDPQREEAYEQYF. The CDR3 nucleotides read TGCGCCAGCAGTGAGGACCCTCAGCGGGAGGAAGCCTACGAGCAGTACTTC.

In its sample, this clone was seen once. The genes are TRBV7-3 and TRBJ2-2; unclear D gene. The ends were cut back, 0 bases at V and 0 bases at J, with 8 bases in the middle. This CDR3 is 16 amino acids long. The V gene's germline CDR1 is SGHTA and CDR2 FQGTGA. In nucleotides, the CDR3 is TGTGCCAGCAGCTTAACGTATTCCCCGAACACCGGGGAGCTGTTTTTT. Encoded protein: CASSLTYSPNTGELFF.

This rearrangement joins TRBV7-2 to TRBJ1-2; D call uncertain. The germline V gene encodes CDR1 SGHTA and CDR2 FQGNSA. This CDR3 region has 13 residues. The V and J ends lost 4 bases and 2 bases respectively, with 8 bases between them. The CDR3, as DNA: TGTGCCAGCAGCTACGGGATGAACTATGGCTACACCTTC. Translation gives CASSYGMNYGYTF.

CDR3 sequence (DNA): TGTGCCAGCAGTCGCGGCCTTCCGGCGCTCGAGCAGTACTTC. This encodes CASSRGLPALEQYF. The V call is TRBV27, the J call TRBJ2-7; D not resolved. From germline, CDR1 is MNHEY and CDR2 SMNVEV (reference sequence). This CDR3 has 14 amino acids. Trimming removed 5 bases from V and 6 bases from J, with 17 bases in between.

This clone occurred once. The genes are TRBV4-1 and TRBJ2-7; 9 bases line up with TRBD2. Looked up from germline, CDR1 is MGHRA and CDR2 is YSYEKL. The CDR3 totals 15 residues. V was pared by 0 bases and J by 6 bases, with 6 bases of the junction left unmatched. CDR3 sequence: CASSQDGTSTSEQYF. CDR3 bases: TGCGCCAGCAGCCAAGATGGGACTAGCACATCCGAGCAGTACTTC.

The chain combines TRBV27 with TRBJ2-1; D perhaps matches TRBD1 (6 bases). V was pared by 5 bases and J by 9 bases, with 14 bases between. The CDR3 contains 13 residues. CDR1 and CDR2 (germline): MNHEY, SMNVEV (reference sequence). CDR3 DNA: TGTGCCAGCAGTAAACCAGGGGTGGGTGAGCAGTTCTTC. Translation: CASSKPGVGEQFF.